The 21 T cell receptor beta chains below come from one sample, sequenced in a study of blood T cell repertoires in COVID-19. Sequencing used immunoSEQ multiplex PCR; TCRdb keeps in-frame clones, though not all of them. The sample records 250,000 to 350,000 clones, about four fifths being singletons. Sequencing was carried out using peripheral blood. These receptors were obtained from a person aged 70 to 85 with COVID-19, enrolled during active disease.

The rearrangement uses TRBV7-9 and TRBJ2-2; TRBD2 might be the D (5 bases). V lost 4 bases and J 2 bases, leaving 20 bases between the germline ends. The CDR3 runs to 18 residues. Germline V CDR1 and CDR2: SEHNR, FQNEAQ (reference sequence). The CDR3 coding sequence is TGTGCCAGCAGCTACTTGCCTCGGGCTAGCCACAACACCGGGGAGCTGTTTTTT. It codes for CASSYLPRASHNTGELFF.

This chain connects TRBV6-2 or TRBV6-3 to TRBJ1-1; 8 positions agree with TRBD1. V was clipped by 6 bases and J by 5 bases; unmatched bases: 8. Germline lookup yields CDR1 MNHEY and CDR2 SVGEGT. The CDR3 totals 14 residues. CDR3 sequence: CASSPTGAETEAFF. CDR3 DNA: TGTGCCAGCAGCCCGACAGGGGCGGAAACTGAAGCTTTCTTT.

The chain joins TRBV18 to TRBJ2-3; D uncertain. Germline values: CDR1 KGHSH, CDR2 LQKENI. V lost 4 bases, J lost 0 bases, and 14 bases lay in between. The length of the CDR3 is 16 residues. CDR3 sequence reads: CASSRTTGTSTDTQYF. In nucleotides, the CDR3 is TGTGCCAGCTCACGAACGACGGGTACTAGCACAGATACGCAGTATTTT.

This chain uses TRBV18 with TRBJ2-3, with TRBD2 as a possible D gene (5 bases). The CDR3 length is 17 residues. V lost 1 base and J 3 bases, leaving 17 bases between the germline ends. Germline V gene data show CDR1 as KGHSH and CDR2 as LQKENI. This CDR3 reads CASSPRSAGAKTDTQYF. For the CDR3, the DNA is TGTGCCAGCTCACCACGTAGCGCGGGTGCGAAAACAGATACGCAGTATTTT.

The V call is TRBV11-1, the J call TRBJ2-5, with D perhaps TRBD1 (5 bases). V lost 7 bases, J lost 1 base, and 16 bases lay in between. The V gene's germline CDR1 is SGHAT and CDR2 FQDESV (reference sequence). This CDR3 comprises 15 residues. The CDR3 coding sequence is TGTGCCAGCACCAAAATAGGACAAAGCCAAGAGACCCAGTACTTC. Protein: CASTKIGQSQETQYF.

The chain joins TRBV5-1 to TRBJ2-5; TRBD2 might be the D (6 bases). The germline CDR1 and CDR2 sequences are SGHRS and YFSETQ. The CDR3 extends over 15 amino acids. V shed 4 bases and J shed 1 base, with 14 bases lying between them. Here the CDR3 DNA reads TGCGCCAGCAGCACTAGCCTTGACCCCCAAGAGACCCAGTACTTC. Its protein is CASSTSLDPQETQYF.

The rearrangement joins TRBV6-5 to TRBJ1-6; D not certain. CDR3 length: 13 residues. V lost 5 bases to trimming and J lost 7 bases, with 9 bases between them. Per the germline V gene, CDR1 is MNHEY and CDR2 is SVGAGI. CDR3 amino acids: CASSPQFNSPLHF. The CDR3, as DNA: TGTGCCAGCAGTCCTCAGTTCAATTCACCCCTCCACTTT.

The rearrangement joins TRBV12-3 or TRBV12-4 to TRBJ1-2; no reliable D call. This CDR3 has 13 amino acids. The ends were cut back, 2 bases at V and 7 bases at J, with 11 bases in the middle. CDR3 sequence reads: CASSLLQSSGYTF. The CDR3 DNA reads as TGTGCCAGCAGTTTACTACAGAGTAGTGGCTACACCTTC.

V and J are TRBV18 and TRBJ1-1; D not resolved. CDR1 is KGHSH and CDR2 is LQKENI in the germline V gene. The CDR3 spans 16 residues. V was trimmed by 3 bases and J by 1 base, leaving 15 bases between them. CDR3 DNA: TGTGCCAGCTCACCGCCTCGCTCGGCGGGGAACACTGAAGCTTTCTTT. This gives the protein CASSPPRSAGNTEAFF.

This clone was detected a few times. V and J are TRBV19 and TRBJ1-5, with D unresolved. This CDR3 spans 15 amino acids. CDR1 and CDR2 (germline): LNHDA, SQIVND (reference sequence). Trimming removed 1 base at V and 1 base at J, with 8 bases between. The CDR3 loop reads CASSIGAKSNQPQHF. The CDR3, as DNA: TGTGCCAGTAGTATAGGAGCCAAAAGCAATCAGCCCCAGCATTTT.

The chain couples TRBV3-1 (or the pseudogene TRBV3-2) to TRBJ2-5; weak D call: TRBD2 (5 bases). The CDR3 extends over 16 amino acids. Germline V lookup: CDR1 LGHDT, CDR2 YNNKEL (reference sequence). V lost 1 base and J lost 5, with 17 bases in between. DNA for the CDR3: TGTGCCAGCAGCCAAGCGGTTCTAGGAGGTGGGGAGACCCAGTACTTC. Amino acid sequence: CASSQAVLGGGETQYF.

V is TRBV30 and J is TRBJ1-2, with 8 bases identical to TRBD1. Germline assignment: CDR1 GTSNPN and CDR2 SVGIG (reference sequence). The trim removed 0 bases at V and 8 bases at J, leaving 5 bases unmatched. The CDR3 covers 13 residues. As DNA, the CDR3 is TGTGCCTGGAGTGTACAGGGGGGGGCCGGCTACACCTTC. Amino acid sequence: CAWSVQGGAGYTF.

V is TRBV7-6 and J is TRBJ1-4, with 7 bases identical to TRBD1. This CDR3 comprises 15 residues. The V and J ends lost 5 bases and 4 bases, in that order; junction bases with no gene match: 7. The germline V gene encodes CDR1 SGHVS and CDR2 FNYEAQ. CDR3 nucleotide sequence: TGTGCCAGCAGCGCGACGGGACAGAATAATGAAAAACTGTTTTTT. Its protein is CASSATGQNNEKLFF.

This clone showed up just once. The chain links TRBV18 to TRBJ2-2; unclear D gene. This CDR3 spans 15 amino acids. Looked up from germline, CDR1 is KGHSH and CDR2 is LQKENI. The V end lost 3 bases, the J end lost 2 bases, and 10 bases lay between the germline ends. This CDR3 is CASSPAGPNTGELFF. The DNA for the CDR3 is TGTGCCAGCTCACCGGCAGGTCCTAACACCGGGGAGCTGTTTTTT.

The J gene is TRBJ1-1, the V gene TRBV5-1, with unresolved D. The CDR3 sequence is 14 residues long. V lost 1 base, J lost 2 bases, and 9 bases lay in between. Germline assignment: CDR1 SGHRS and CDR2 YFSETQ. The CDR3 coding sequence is TGCGCCAGCAGCTTGCCGGCGGTTAACACTGAAGCTTTCTTT. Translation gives CASSLPAVNTEAFF. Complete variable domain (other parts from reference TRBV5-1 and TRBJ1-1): KAGVTQTPRYLIKTRGQQVTLSCSPISGHRSVSWYQQTPGQGLQFLFEYFSETQRNKGNFPGRFSGRQFSNSRSEMNVSTLELGDSALYLCASSLPAVNTEAFFGQGTRLTVV.

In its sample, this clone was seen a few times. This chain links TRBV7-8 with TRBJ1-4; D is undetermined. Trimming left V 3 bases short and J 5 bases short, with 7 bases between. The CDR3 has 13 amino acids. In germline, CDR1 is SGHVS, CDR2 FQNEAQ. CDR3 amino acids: CASSFRSNEKLFF. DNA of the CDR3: TGTGCCAGCAGCTTCAGATCCAATGAAAAACTGTTTTTT. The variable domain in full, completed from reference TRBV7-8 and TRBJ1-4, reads GAGVSQSPRYKVAKRGQDVALRCDPISGHVSLFWYQQALGQGPEFLTYFQNEAQLDKSGLPSDRFFAERPEGSVSTLKIQRTQQEDSAVYLCASSFRSNEKLFFGSGTQLSVL.

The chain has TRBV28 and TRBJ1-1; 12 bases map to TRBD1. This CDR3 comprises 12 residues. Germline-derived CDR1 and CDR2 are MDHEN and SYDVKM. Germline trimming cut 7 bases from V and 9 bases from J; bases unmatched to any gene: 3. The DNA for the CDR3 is TGTGCCAGCACGGGACAGGGGGCGAAAGCTTTCTTT. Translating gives CASTGQGAKAFF.

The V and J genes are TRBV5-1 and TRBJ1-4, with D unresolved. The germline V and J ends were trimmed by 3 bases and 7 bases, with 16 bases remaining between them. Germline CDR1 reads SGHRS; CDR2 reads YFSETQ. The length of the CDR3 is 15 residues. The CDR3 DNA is TGCGCCAGCAGCTCATCGGGGAAGAGTGGTGAAAAACTGTTTTTT. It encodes CASSSSGKSGEKLFF.

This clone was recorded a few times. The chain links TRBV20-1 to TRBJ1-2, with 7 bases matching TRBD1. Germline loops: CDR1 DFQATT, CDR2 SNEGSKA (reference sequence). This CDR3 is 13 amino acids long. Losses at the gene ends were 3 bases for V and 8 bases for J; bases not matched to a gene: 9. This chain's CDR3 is CSASGGQAKGYTF. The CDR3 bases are TGCAGTGCTAGTGGAGGACAGGCTAAGGGCTACACCTTC.

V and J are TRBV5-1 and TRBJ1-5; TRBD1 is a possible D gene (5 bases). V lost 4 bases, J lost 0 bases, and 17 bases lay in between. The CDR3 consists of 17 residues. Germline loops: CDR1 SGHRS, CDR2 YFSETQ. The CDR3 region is CASSPRGGIDSNQPQHF. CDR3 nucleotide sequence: TGCGCCAGCAGCCCCCGGGGGGGAATAGATAGCAATCAGCCCCAGCATTTT. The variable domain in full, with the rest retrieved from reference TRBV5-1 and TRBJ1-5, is KAGVTQTPRYLIKTRGQQVTLSCSPISGHRSVSWYQQTPGQGLQFLFEYFSETQRNKGNFPGRFSGRQFSNSRSEMNVSTLELGDSALYLCASSPRGGIDSNQPQHFGDGTRLSIL.

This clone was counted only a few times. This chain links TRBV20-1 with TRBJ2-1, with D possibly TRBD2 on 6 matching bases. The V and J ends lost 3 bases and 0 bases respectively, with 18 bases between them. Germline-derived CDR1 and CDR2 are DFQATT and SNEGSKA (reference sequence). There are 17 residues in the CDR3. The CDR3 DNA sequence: TGCAGTGCTAGTGGGTGGGGGGAACAGAGCTCCTACAATGAGCAGTTCTTC. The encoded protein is CSASGWGEQSSYNEQFF.